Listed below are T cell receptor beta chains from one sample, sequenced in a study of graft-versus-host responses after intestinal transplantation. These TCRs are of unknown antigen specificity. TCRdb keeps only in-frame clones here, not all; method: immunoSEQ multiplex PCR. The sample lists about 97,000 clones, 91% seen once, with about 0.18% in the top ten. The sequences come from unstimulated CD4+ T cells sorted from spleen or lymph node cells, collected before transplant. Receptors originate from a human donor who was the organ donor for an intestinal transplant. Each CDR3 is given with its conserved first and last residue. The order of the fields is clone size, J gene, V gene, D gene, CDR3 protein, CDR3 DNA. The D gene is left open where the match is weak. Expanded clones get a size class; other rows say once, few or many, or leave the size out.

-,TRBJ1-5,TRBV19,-,CASSEGTNQPQHF,TGTGCCAGTAGTGAGGGAACCAATCAGCCCCAGCATTTT
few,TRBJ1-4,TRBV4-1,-,CASSPQNRRDEKLFF,TGCGCCAGCAGCCCCCAAAATAGGAGGGATGAAAAACTGTTTTTT
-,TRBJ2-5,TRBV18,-,CASSPPQASDQYF,TGTGCCAGCTCACCACCTCAGGCGTCGGACCAGTACTTC
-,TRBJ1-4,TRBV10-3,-,CASGDPNEKLFF,TGTGCCTCAGGGGACCCTAATGAAAAACTGTTTTTT
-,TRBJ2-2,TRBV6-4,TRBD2,CASSQTSGGNTGELFF,TGTGCCAGCAGTCAGACTAGCGGGGGGAACACCGGGGAGCTGTTTTTT
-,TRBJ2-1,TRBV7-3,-,CASSPARGSYNEQFF,TGTGCCAGCAGCCCCGCCCGGGGATCCTACAATGAGCAGTTCTTC
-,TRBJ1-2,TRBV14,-,CASSQDRISTGGYTF,TGTGCCAGCAGCCAAGATAGGATTTCCACAGGGGGCTACACCTTC
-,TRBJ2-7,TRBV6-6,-,CASSWGEISYEQYF,TGTGCCAGCAGTTGGGGGGAAATCTCCTACGAGCAGTACTTC
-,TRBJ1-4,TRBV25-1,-,CASSDMTGEGEKLFF,TGTGCCAGCAGTGACATGACAGGCGAGGGGGAAAAACTGTTTTTT
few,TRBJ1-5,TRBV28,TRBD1,CASGTGNQPQHF,TGTGCCAGTGGGACAGGGAATCAGCCCCAGCATTTT
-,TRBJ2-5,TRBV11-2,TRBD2,CASSLGTSGQETQYF,TGTGCCAGCAGCTTAGGGACTAGCGGCCAAGAGACCCAGTACTTC
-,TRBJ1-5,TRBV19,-,CASSFQGNQPQHF,TGTGCCAGTAGTTTCCAGGGCAATCAGCCCCAGCATTTT
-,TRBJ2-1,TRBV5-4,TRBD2,CASSFPSGGYLREQFF,TGTGCCAGCAGTTTTCCTAGCGGGGGTTACCTTCGGGAGCAGTTCTTC
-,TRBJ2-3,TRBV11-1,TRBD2,CASSLSGGAADTQYF,TGTGCCAGCAGCTTAAGCGGGGGGGCGGCAGATACGCAGTATTTT